This TCR beta chain originates from a study of control samples from healthy donors and cancer patients. CDR1 and CDR2 from the germline V gene are SNHLY and FYNNEI. CDR3 size: 15 residues. Trimming removed 8 bases from V and 3 bases from J; junction bases left unmatched: 9. Using immunoSEQ multiplex PCR, the repertoire was profiled, and TCRdb retains in-frame clones only, with some absent. The sample has around 130,000 clones; roughly 86% are singletons. This chain connects TRBV2 to TRBJ1-4, with TRBD1 matching 7 bases. This sequence originates from a man between 50 and 59 years old with head and neck cancer. The sequencing sample was made of PBMCs. The CDR3: CASGLTGVSNEKLFF. CDR3 DNA: TGTGCCAGCGGGCTTACAGGGGTGTCTAATGAAAAACTGTTTTTT.